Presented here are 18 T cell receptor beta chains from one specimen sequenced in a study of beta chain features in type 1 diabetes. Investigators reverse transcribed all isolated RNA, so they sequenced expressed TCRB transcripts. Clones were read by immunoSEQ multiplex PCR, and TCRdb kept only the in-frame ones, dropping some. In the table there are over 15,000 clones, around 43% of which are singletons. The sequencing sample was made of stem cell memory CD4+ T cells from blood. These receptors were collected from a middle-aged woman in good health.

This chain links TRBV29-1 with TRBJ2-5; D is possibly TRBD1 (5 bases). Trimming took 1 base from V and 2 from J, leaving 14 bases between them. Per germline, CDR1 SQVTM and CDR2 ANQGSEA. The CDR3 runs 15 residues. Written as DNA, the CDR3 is TGCAGCGTTGAAGTAGGGGTAACCACGCAAGAGACCCAGTACTTC. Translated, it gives CSVEVGVTTQETQYF.

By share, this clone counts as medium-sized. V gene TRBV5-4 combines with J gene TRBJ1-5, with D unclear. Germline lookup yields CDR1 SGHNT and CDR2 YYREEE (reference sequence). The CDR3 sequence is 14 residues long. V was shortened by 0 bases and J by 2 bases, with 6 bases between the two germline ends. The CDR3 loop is CASSLAGGNQPQHF. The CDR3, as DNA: TGTGCCAGCAGCTTGGCAGGCGGCAATCAGCCCCAGCATTTT.

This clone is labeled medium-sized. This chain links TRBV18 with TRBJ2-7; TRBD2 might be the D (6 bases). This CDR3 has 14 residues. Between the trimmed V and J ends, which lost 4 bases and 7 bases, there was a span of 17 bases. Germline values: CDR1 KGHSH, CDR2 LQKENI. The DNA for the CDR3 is TGTGCCAGCTCACGGGTCGTTGGCGGGGAGGAGCAGTACTTC. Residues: CASSRVVGGEEQYF.

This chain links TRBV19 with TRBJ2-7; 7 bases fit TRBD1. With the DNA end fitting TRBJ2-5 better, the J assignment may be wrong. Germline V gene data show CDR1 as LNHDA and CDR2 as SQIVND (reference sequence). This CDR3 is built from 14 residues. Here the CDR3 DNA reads TGTGCCAGTAGCCAGACAGGGATCTCGGAGACCCAGTACTTC. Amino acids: CASSQTGISETQYF.

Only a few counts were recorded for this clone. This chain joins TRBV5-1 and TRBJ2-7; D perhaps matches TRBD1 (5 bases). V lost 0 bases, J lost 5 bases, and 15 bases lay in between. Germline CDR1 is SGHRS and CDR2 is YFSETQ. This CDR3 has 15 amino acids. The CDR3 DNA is TGCGCCAGCAGCTTGGAGGGGCAGCCCACTAACGAGCAGTACTTC. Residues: CASSLEGQPTNEQYF.

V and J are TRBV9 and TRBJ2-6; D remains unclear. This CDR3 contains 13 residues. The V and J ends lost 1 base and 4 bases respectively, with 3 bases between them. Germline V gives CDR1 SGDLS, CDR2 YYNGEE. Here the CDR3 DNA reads TGTGCCAGCAGCGTACTGGGGGCCAACGTCCTGACTTTC. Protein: CASSVLGANVLTF.

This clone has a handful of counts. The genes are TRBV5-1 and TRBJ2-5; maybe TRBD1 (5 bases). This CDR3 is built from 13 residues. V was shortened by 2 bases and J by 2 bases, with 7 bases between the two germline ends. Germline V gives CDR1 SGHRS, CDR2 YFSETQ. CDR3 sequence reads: CASSFPGQETQYF. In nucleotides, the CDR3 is TGCGCCAGCAGCTTCCCAGGGCAAGAGACCCAGTACTTC.

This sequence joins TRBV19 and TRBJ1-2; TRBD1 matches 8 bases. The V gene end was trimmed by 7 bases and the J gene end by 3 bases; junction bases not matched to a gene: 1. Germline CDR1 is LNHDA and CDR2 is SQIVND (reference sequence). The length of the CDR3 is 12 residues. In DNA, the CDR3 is TGTGCCAGTACGGACAGGGACTATGGCTACACCTTC. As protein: CASTDRDYGYTF.

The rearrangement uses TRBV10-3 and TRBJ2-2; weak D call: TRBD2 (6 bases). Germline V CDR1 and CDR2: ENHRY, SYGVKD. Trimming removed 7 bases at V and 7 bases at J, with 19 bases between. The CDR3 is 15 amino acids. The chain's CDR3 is CAIKEGGPGVGELFF. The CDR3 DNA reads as TGTGCCATCAAGGAGGGCGGACCGGGGGTCGGGGAGCTGTTTTTT.

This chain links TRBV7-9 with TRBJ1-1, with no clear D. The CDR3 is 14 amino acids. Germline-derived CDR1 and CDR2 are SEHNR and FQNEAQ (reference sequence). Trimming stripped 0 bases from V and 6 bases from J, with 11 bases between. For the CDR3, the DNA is TGTGCCAGCAGCTTAGCGCTAAGCCAGGCTGAAGCTTTCTTT. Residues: CASSLALSQAEAFF.

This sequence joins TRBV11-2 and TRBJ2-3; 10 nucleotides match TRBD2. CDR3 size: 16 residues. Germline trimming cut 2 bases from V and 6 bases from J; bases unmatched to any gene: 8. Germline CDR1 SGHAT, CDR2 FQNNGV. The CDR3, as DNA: TGTGCCAGCAGCTTAAGCGCTAGCGGGGGATGGGATACGCAGTATTTT. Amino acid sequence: CASSLSASGGWDTQYF.

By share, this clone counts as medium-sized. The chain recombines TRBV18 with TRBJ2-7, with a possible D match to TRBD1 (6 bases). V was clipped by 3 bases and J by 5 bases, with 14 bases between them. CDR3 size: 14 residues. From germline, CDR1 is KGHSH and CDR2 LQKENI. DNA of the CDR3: TGTGCCAGCTCACCGGCCAGGGGTTCGGACGAGCAGTACTTC. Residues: CASSPARGSDEQYF.

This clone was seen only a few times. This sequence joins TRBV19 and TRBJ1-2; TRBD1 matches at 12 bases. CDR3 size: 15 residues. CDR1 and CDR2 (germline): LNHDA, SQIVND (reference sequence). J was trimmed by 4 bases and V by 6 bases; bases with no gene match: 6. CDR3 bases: TGTGCCAGTAGCTCCCCGGGACAGGGGGCCTATGGCTACACCTTC. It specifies CASSSPGQGAYGYTF.

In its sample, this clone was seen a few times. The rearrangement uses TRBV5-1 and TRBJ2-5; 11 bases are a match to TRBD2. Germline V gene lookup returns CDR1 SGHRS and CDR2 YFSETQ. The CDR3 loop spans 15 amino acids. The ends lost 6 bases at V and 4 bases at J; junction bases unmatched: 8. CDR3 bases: TGCGCCAGCACCCGACTAGCGGGGAGTCGAGAGACCCAGTACTTC. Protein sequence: CASTRLAGSRETQYF.

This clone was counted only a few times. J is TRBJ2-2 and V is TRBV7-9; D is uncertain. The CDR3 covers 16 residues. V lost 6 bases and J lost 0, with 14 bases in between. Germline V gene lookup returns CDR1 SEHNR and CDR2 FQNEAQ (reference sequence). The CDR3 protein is CASSPTQSPNTGELFF. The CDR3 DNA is TGTGCCAGCAGTCCCACCCAAAGCCCGAACACCGGGGAGCTGTTTTTT.

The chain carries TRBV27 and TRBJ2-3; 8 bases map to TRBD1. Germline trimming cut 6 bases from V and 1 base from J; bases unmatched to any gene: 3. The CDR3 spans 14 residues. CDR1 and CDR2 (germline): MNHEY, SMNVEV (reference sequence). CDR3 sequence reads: CASRETGGTDTQYF. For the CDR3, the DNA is TGTGCCAGCAGGGAGACAGGGGGCACAGATACGCAGTATTTT.

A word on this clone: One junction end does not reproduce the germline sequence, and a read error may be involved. The CDR3 coding sequence is TGTGCTAGCAGCTCCCGGGAGGGAGCTGAAGCTTTCTTT. Protein: CASSSREGAEAFF. V is TRBV7-7 and J is TRBJ1-1; D is ambiguous. CDR1 and CDR2 from the germline V gene are SSHAT and FNYEAQ (reference sequence). The CDR3 is 13 amino acids.

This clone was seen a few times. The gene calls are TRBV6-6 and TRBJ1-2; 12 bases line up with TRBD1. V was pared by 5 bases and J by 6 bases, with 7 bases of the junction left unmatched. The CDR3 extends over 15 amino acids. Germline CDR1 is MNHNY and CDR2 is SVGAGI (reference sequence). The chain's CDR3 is CASSTGTGGANGYTF. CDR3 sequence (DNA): TGTGCCAGCAGTACCGGGACAGGGGGCGCAAATGGCTACACCTTC.